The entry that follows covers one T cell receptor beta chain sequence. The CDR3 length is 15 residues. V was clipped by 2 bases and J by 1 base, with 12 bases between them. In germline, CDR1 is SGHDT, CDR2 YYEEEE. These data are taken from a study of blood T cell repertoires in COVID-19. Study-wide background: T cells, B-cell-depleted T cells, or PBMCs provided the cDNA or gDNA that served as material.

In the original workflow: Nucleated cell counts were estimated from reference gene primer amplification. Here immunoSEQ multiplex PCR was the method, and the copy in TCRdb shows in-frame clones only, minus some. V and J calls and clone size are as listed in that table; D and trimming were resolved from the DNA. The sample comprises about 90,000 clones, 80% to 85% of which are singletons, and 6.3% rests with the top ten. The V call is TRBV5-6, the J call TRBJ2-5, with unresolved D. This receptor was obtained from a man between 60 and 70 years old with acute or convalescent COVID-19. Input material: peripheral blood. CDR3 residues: CASSFGRILQETQYF. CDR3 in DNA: TGTGCCAGCAGCTTCGGTAGAATACTCCAAGAGACCCAGTACTTC. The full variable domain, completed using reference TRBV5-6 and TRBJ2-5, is DAGVTQSPTHLIKTRGQQVTLRCSPKSGHDTVSWYQQALGQGPQFIFQYYEEEERQRGNFPDRFSGHQFPNYSSELNVNALLLGDSALYLCASSFGRILQETQYFGPGTRLLVL.